Sequencing of this T cell receptor beta chain was carried out in a study of technical replicates of blood from a handful of donors. Sequencing used immunoSEQ multiplex PCR; TCRdb keeps in-frame clones, though not all of them. The table includes 55,000 to 65,000 clones, approximately 86% detected once. V was trimmed by 3 bases and J by 5 bases, leaving 5 bases between them. The germline gives CDR1 SGHTA, CDR2 FQGNSA. The length of the CDR3 is 13 residues. The TCR originated in a human donor in good health. Some clones in this sample may be carry-over from other donors' samples. Specimen: PBMCs. V usage is TRBV7-2 and J usage is TRBJ2-6; D is undetermined. The CDR3 sequence is CASSFEWANVLTF. The CDR3 nucleotides are TGTGCCAGCAGCTTCGAGTGGGCCAACGTCCTGACTTTC.